The clone carrying this TCR beta chain was observed at least ten times. What it binds is unknown. Each CDR3 protein is one row after TCRdb ran MiXCR on the reads. The sample contains about 260,000 distinct CDR3 sequences, about an eighth of which appear only once. The sample belongs to a study of T cell repertoires in cytomegalovirus infection. Study overall: It was the public TCR beta signatures that indicated both CMV infection and matching HLA type. General study findings and limits: Summed public TCR beta family frequency identified CMV carriers bearing the relevant HLA. HLA-C-restricted TCR beta clonotypes specific for CMV led the ex vivo response.

J gave up 0 bases and V 3 bases, and 8 bases lay outside the gene matches. The CDR3 runs to 19 residues. Looked up from germline, CDR1 is SGHVT and CDR2 is SQSDAQ. This sequence joins TRBV7-4 and TRBJ2-1, with TRBD2 matching over 13 bases. Material for sequencing was PBMCs. The clonotype comes from a human donor in good health (CMV status not recorded). Some clones in this sample may be carry-over from other donors' samples. CDR3 loop: CASSFRTSGSTSSYNEQFF. The CDR3 coding sequence is TGTGCCAGCAGCTTCAGGACTAGCGGGAGTACGAGCTCCTACAATGAGCAGTTCTTC.